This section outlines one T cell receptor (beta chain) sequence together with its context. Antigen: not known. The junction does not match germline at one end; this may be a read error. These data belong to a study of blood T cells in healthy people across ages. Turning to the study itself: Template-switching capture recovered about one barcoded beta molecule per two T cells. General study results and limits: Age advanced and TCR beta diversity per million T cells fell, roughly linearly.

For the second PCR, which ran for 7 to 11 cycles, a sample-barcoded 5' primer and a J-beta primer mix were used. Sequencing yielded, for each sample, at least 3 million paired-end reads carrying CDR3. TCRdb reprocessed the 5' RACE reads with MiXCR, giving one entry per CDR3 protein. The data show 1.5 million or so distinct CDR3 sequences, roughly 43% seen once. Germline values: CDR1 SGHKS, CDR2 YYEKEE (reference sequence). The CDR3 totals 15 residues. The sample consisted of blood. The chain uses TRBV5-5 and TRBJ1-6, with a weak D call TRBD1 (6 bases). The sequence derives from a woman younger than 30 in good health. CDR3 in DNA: TGTGCCAGCAGCTTGGGGACAGTGTATAATTCACCCCCCCACTTT. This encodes CASSLGTVYNSPPHF.